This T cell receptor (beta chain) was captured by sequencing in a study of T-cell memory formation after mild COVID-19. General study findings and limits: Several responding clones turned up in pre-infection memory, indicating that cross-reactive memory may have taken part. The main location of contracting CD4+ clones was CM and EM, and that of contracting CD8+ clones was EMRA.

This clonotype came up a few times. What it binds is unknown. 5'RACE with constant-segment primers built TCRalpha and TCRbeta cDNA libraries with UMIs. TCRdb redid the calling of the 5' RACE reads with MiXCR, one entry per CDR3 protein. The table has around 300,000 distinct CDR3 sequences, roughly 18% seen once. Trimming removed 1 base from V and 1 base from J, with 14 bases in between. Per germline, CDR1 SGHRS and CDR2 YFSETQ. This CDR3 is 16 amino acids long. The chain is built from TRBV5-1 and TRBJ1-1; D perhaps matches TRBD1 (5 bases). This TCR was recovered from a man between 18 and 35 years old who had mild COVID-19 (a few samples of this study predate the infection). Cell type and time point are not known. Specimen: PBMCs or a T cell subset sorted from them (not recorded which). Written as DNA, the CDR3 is TGCGCCAGCAGCTTGCCGGGGGGTCTTAAGAACACTGAAGCTTTCTTT. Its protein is CASSLPGGLKNTEAFF. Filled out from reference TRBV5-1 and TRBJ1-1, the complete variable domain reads KAGVTQTPRYLIKTRGQQVTLSCSPISGHRSVSWYQQTPGQGLQFLFEYFSETQRNKGNFPGRFSGRQFSNSRSEMNVSTLELGDSALYLCASSLPGGLKNTEAFFGQGTRLTVV.